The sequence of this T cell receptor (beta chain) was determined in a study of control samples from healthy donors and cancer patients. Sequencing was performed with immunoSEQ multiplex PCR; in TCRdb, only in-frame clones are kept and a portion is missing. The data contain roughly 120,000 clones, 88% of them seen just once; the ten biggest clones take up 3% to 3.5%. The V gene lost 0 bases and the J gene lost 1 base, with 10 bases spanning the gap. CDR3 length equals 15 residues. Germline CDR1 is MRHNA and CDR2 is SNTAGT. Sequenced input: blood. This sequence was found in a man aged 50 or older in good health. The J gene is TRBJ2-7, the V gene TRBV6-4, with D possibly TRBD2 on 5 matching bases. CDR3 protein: CASSDSREVSYEQYF. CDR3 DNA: TGTGCCAGCAGTGACTCCCGGGAAGTATCCTACGAGCAGTACTTC.